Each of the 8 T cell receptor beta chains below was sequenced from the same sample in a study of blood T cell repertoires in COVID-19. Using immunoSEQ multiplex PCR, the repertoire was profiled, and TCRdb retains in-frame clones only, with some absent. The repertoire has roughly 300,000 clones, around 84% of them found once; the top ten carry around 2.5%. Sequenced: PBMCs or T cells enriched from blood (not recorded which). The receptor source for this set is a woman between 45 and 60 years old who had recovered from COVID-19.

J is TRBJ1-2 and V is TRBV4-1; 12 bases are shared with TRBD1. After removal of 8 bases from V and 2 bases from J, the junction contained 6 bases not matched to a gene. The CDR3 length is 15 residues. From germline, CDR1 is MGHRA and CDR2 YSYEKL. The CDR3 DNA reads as TGCGCCAGCGGAAGGGACAGGGGGCGCAACTATGGCTACACCTTC. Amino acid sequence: CASGRDRGRNYGYTF.

The DNA of the CDR3 is TGTGCCAGCAGCTCCGGCAGGGGGCGGGATGAAAAACTGTTTTTT. Translating gives CASSSGRGRDEKLFF. V and J are TRBV7-9 and TRBJ1-4, with 8 bases that match TRBD1. Looked up from germline, CDR1 is SEHNR and CDR2 is FQNEAQ (reference sequence). The length of the CDR3 is 15 residues. V gave up 4 bases and J gave up 6 bases; unmatched junction bases: 7.

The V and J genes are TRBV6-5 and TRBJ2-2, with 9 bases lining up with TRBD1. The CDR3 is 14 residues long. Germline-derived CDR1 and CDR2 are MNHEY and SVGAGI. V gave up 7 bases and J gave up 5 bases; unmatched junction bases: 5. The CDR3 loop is CASTRDRETGELFF. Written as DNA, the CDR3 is TGTGCCAGCACTCGGGACAGGGAGACCGGGGAGCTGTTTTTT.

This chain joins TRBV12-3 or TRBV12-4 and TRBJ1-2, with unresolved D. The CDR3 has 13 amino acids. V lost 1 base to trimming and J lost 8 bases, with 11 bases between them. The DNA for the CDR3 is TGTGCCAGCAGTTTAGACGTTGTGGAGGGCTACACCTTC. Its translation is CASSLDVVEGYTF.

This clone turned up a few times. CDR3 protein: CASSWTGGDGNEKLFF. The CDR3 bases are TGTGCCAGCAGTTGGACAGGGGGAGATGGTAATGAAAAACTGTTTTTT. The rearrangement uses TRBV28 and TRBJ1-4; 10 bases align to TRBD1. Trimming removed 4 bases from V and 4 bases from J; junction bases left unmatched: 6. The CDR3 spans 16 residues. The V gene's germline CDR1 is MDHEN and CDR2 SYDVKM.

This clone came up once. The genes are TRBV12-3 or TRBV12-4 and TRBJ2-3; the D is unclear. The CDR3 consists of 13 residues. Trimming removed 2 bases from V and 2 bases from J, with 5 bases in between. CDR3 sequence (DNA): TGTGCCAGCAGTTTACGGTCCACAGATACGCAGTATTTT. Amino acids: CASSLRSTDTQYF.

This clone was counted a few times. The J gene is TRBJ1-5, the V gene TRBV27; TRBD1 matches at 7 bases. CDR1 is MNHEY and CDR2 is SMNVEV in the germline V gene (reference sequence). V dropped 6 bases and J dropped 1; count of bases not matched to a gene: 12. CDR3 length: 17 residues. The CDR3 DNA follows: TGTGCCAGCAGACAAGGACAGGCTCCATGGAGCAATCAGCCCCAGCATTTT. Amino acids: CASRQGQAPWSNQPQHF.

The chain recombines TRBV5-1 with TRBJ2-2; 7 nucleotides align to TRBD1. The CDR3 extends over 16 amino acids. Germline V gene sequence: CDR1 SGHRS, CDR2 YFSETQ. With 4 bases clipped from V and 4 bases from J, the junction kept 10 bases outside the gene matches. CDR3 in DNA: TGCGCCAGCAGCGAAACAGGGGTGGGTCGCACCGGGGAGCTGTTTTTT. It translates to CASSETGVGRTGELFF.